This is a list of T cell receptor beta chains from one sample in a study of technical replicates of blood from a few donors. TCRdb's copy holds only in-frame clones and misses some; the assay was immunoSEQ multiplex PCR. This sample yields about 82,000 clones, of which around 94% are seen a single time; roughly 0.4% belongs to the top ten. Material: T cells isolated from PBMCs. All receptors derive from a human donor in good health. The CDR3 runs from the conserved cysteine through the conserved F or W. D genes are given only for firm matches. Where a row states a size, it is once, few, many or the class of an expanded clone; other rows omit it.

CDR3 DNA	CDR3 protein	J gene	clone size	V gene	D gene
TGTGCCAGCAGCCAATACAGGGTCGTCACAGATACGCAGTATTTT	CASSQYRVVTDTQYF	TRBJ2-3	NA	TRBV14	NA
TGTGCCAGCAGCTTAGTAGGGGGCTCATTGGAGACCCAGTACTTC	CASSLVGGSLETQYF	TRBJ2-5	NA	TRBV7-7	TRBD1
TGTGCCATCAGAGGGGGAGCCGAACCCAATGAGCAGTTCTTC	CAIRGGAEPNEQFF	TRBJ2-1	NA	TRBV10-3	NA
TGCGCCAGCAGTGAGTCCGGGGACTATGGCTACACCTTC	CASSESGDYGYTF	TRBJ1-2	few	TRBV10-1	NA
TGTGCCAGCAGCTTAGGACAGGGGGAGGATGAAAAACTGTTTTTT	CASSLGQGEDEKLFF	TRBJ1-4	NA	TRBV11-3	TRBD1
TGCGCCAGCAGCCGGGATGGGACAGATACGCAGTATTTT	CASSRDGTDTQYF	TRBJ2-3	NA	TRBV10-1	NA
TGCGCCAGCAGTGAGGGGCAGGGTGGCTACGAGCAGTACTTC	CASSEGQGGYEQYF	TRBJ2-7	NA	TRBV10-1	NA
TGTGCCAGCTCACGGCAGGGGGCGGGCGGGGAGCTGTTTTTT	CASSRQGAGGELFF	TRBJ2-2	NA	TRBV6-5	TRBD1
TGTGCCAGTAGCCACCCCAGGGGCACTGAAGCTTTCTTT	CASSHPRGTEAFF	TRBJ1-1	NA	TRBV19	NA
TGTGCCAGCAGTGAGGCCAGGTGGGATACGCAGTATTTT	CASSEARWDTQYF	TRBJ2-3	NA	TRBV2	NA
TGTGCCAGCAGTTACTCGAACAGGGGGAATCAGCCCCAGCATTTT	CASSYSNRGNQPQHF	TRBJ1-5	NA	TRBV6-5	TRBD1
TGCGCCAGCAGCCAAGATCAATCGACAGGGGTAGGCTACACCTTC	CASSQDQSTGVGYTF	TRBJ1-2	NA	TRBV4-1	TRBD1
TGTGCCAGCTCATACTTGCGACAAGGTCTGAAGCCCCAGCATTTT	CASSYLRQGLKPQHF	TRBJ1-5	NA	TRBV18	NA
TGTGCCAGCAGCTACAGGGACTATAGCACTGAAGCTTTCTTT	CASSYRDYSTEAFF	TRBJ1-1	once	TRBV7-8	NA
TGTGCCAGCAGCGTAGATGAGGGTTTCTCCGGCTACACCTTC	CASSVDEGFSGYTF	TRBJ1-2	NA	TRBV9	NA
TGTGCCAGCAGACGACTAGCGGGAGGCACAGATACGCAGTATTTT	CASRRLAGGTDTQYF	TRBJ2-3	NA	TRBV2	TRBD2